Given below is one T cell receptor beta chain in context. It lacks a known antigen. No clone much larger than this one lies a single base away; base qualities are absent. TCRbeta CDR3 regions were amplified from genomic DNA by means of the immunoSEQ Assay, a bias-controlled multiplex PCR. Processing in the source paper ran as follows. Within the assay, amplification of reference gene primers was used to estimate how many nucleated cells each sample contained. Sequence reads were collapsed and filtered to measure the absolute abundance of every unique TCRbeta CDR3 rearrangement. For each sample, productive Simpson clonality was calculated as the square root of Simpson's diversity index over productive rearrangements. Here the immuneACCESS table is served through TCRdb, limited to in-frame sequences with V and J called. Missing clones are a known gap in these copies; in checked studies unresolved V genes cover under half, and the rest lacks a known reason. V, J and clone size are taken as reported in that table, and D and trimming were inferred from the DNA itself. This sample holds 250,000 to 350,000 clones; approximately 86% were observed only once. The ten largest clones add up to more than 8.5% of the sample.

Trimming removed 7 bases from V and 2 bases from J, leaving 12 bases between the germline ends. Reading from cysteine to phenylalanine, the CDR3 counts 14 amino acids. Only the CDR3 portion is preserved as DNA: 42 bases, with reading frame beginning at the first base. Per the germline V gene, MNHEY is the CDR1 and SVGAGI is the CDR2. Enrolling through a virtual design, the prospective study's participants ranged in age from about 18 to 89 years and lived across some 23 United States geographic areas. To assign participants to cohorts, the prospective study relied on clinical history that participants themselves reported in a screening survey and a study questionnaire. ImmuneRACE Cohort 3 recovered participants were defined by two consecutive negative NP/OP PCR tests, healthcare professional clearance, or symptom resolution. In the prospective study, whole blood, serum and a nasopharyngeal or oropharyngeal swab were collected from each participant by mobile phlebotomists. Over a roughly two-month period, participants in the prospective study had the option of providing additional blood draws and questionnaires. Before DNA extraction, prospective study blood samples were shipped either frozen or at room temperature.

The data are from a study of blood T cell repertoires in COVID-19 (dated by TCRdb to the early 2020s). About the study as a whole: Samples from collaborators originated in the United States, Italy and Spain and spanned both the acute and convalescent phases of COVID-19. Sample metadata almost always included a de-identified subject ID, COVID-19 status, age in years and sex. The samples were drawn from the first 160 participants of the ongoing ImmuneRACE study and from 1,254 subjects provided by 6 global collaborators. Deeply sampled blood TCRbeta repertoires from subjects exposed to, actively infected with, or recovered from COVID-19 were included in the dataset. The repertoires were released in a freely available public database meant as a resource for research on the immune response to SARS-CoV-2. The prospective study material was composed of cDNA or gDNA derived from T cells, B-cell-depleted T cells, or PBMCs. Where available, HLA class I and class II types were taken from metadata supplied by the sample provider and were not determined by assay-based typing. Broader findings and caveats from the paper: Clinical and demographic metadata were provided uncurated, with the amount varying by source and participant.

The TCR was taken from a woman aged 18-29 years who had recovered from COVID-19. The V gene is TRBV6-5 and the J gene is TRBJ1-5; tentative D gene TRBD1, with 6 bases matching. Sequencing was performed on PBMCs or T cells enriched from blood (not recorded which). The sequenced DNA: TGTGCCAGCATCCACAGGGCCCGCAATCAGCCCCAGCATTTT. It translates as CASIHRARNQPQHF.